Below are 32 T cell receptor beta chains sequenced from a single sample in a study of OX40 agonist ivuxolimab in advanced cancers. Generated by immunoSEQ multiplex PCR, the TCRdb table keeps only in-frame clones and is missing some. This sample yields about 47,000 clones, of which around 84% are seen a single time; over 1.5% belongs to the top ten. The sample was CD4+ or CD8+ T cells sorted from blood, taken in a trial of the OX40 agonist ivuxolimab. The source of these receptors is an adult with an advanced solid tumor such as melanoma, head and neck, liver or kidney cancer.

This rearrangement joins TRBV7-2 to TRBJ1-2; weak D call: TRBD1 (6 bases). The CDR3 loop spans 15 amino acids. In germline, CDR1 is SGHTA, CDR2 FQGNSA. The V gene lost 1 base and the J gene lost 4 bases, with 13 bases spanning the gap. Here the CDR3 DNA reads TGTGCCAGCAGCTTAGATGGGGGGCGGCGCTATGGCTACACCTTC. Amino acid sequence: CASSLDGGRRYGYTF.

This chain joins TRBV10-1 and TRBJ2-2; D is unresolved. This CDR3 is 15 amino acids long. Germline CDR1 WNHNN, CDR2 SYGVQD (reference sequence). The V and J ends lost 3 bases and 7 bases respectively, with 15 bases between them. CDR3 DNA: TGCGCCAGCAGTGATCAACTCCTGGGGTACGGGGAGCTGTTTTTT. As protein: CASSDQLLGYGELFF.

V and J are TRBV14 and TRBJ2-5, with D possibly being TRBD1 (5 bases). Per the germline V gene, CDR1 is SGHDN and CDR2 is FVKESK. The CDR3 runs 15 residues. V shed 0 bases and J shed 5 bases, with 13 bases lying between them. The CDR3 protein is CASSQDLQGGETQYF. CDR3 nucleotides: TGTGCCAGCAGCCAAGATTTGCAGGGCGGCGAGACCCAGTACTTC.

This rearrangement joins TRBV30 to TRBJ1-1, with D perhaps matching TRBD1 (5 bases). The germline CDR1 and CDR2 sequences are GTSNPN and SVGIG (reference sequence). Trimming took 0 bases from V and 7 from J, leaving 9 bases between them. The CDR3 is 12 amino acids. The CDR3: CAWSVEDIEAFF. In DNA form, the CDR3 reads TGTGCCTGGAGTGTAGAGGACATTGAAGCTTTCTTT.

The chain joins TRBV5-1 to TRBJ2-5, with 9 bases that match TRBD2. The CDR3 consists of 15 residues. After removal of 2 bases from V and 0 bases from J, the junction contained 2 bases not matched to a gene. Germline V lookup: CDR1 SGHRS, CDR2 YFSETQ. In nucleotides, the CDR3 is TGCGCCAGCAGCTTCACTAGCGGGTACCAAGAGACCCAGTACTTC. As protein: CASSFTSGYQETQYF. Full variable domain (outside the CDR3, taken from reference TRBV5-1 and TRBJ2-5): KAGVTQTPRYLIKTRGQQVTLSCSPISGHRSVSWYQQTPGQGLQFLFEYFSETQRNKGNFPGRFSGRQFSNSRSEMNVSTLELGDSALYLCASSFTSGYQETQYFGPGTRLLVL.

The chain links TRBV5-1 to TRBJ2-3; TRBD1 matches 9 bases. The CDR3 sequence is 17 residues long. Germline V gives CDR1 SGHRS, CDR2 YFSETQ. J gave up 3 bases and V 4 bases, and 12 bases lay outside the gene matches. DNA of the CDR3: TGCGCCAGCAGCCTACCACAGGGGGCGGGAGTTACAGATACGCAGTATTTT. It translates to CASSLPQGAGVTDTQYF.

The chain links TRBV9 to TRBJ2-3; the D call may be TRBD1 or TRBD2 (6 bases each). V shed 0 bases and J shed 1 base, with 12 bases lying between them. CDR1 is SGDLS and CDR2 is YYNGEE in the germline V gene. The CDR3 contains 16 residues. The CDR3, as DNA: TGTGCCAGCAGCGTAGAGGGGGGAGTTGGCACAGATACGCAGTATTTT. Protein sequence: CASSVEGGVGTDTQYF.

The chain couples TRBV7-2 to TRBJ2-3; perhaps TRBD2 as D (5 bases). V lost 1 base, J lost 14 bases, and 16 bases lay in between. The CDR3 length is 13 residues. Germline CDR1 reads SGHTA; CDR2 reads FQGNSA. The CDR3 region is CASSLGADYSGYF. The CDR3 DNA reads TGTGCCAGCAGCTTAGGTGCCGACTACTCGGGGTATTTT.

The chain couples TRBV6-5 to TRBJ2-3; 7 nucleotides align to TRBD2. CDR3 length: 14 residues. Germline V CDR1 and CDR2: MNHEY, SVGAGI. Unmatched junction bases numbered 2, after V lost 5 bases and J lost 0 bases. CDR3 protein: CASSRTRSTDTQYF. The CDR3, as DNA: TGTGCCAGCAGTAGGACTAGGAGCACAGATACGCAGTATTTT.

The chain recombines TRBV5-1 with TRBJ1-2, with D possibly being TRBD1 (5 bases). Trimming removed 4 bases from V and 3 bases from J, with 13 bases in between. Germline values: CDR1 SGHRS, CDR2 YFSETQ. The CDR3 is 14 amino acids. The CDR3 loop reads CASSPGMTDYGYTF. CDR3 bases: TGCGCCAGCAGCCCGGGGATGACAGACTATGGCTACACCTTC.

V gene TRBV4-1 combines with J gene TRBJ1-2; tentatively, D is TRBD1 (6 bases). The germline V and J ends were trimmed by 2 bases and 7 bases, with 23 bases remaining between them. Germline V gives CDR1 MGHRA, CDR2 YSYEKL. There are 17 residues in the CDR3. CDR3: CASSQPSAGGASVGYTF. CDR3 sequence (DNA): TGCGCCAGCAGCCAACCGTCCGCGGGGGGCGCGTCTGTTGGCTACACCTTC.

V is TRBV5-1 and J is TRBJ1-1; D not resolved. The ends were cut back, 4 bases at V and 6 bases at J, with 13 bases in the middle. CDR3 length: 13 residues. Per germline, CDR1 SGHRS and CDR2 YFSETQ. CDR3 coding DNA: TGCGCCAGCAGCCCGACGGGTCCGGCTGAAGCTTTCTTT. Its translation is CASSPTGPAEAFF.

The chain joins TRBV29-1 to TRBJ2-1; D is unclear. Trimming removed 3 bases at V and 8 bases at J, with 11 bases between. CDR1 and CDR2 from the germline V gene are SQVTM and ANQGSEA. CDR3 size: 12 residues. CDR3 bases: TGCAGCGTTGAGCTAGTTGGGCATGAGCAGTTCTTC. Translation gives CSVELVGHEQFF.

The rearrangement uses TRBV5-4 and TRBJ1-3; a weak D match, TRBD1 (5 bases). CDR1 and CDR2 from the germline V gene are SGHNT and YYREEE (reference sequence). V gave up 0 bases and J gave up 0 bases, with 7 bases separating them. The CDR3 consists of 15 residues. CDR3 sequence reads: CASSLAGGSGNTIYF. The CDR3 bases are TGTGCCAGCAGCTTGGCCGGGGGCTCTGGAAACACCATATATTTT.

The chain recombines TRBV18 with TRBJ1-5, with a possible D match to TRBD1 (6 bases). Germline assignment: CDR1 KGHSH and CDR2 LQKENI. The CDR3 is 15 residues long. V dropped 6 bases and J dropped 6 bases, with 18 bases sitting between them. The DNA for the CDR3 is TGTGCCAGCTCGTCCCAGGGGCTAGCAAGTCAGCCCCAGCATTTT. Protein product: CASSSQGLASQPQHF.

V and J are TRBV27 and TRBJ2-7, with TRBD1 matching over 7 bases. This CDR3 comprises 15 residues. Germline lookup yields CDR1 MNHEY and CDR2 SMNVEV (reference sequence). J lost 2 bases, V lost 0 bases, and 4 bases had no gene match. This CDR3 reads CASSLSGTATYEQYF. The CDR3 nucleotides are TGTGCCAGCAGTTTATCGGGGACAGCGACCTACGAGCAGTACTTC.

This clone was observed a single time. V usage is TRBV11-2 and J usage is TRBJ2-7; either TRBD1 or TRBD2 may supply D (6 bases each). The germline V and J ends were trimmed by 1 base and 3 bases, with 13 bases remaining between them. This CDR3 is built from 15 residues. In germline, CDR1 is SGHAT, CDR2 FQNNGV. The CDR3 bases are TGTGCCAGCAGCTTAGGGGTCGGAGGGGGCTACGAGCAGTACTTC. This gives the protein CASSLGVGGGYEQYF.

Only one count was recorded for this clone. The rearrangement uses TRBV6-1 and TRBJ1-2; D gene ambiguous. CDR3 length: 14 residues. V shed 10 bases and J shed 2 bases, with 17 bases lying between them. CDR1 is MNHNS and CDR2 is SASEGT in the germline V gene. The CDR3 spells CATTRPNPNYGYTF. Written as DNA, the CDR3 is TGTGCCACCACGAGGCCAAATCCCAACTATGGCTACACCTTC.

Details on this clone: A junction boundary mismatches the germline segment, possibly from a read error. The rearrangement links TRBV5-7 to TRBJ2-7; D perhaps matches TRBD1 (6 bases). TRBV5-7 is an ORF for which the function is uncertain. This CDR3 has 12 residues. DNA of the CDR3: TGTGCCAGCAGCTTGGTACAGGGTGCTTCCCGCTTC. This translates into CASSLVQGASRF.

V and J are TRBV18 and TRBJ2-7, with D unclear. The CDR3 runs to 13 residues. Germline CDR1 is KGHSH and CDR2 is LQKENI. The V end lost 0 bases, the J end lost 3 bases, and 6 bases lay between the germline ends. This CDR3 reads CASSPPSVYEQYF. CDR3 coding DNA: TGTGCCAGCTCACCACCCTCCGTCTACGAGCAGTACTTC.

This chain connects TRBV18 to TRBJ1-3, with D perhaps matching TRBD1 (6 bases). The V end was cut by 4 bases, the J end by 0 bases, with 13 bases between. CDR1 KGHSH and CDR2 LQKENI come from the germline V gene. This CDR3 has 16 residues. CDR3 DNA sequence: TGTGCCAGCTCACACAGGGACGGTAACTCTGGAAACACCATATATTTT. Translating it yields CASSHRDGNSGNTIYF.

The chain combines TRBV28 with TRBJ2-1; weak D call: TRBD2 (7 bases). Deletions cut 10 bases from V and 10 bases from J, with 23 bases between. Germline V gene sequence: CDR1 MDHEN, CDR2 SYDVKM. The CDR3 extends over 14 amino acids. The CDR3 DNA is TGTGCCACCGGGGGGCCATCTGGAAGGGGCGAGCAGTTCTTC. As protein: CATGGPSGRGEQFF.

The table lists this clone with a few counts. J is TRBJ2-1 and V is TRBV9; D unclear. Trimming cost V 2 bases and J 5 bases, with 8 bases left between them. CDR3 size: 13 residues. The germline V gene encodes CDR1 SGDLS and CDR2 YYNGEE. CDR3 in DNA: TGTGCCAGCAGCGTCGTGGATAACAATGAGCAGTTCTTC. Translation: CASSVVDNNEQFF. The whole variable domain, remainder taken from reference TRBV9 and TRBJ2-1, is DSGVTQTPKHLITATGQRVTLRCSPRSGDLSVYWYQQSLDQGLQFLIQYYNGEERAKGNILERFSAQQFPDLHSELNLSSLELGDSALYFCASSVVDNNEQFFGPGTRLTVL.

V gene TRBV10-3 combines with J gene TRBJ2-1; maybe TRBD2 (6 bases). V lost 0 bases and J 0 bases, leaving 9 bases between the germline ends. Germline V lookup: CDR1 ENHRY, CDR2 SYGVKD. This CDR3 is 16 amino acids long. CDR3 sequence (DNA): TGTGCCATCAGTGAGTCGGATAGCGGCTCCTACAATGAGCAGTTCTTC. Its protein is CAISESDSGSYNEQFF.

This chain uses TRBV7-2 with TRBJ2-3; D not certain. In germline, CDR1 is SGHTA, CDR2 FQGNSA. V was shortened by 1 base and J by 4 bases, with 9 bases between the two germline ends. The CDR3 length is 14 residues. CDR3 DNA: TGTGCCAGCAGCTTAGTGGGCAACCCAGATACGCAGTATTTT. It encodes CASSLVGNPDTQYF.

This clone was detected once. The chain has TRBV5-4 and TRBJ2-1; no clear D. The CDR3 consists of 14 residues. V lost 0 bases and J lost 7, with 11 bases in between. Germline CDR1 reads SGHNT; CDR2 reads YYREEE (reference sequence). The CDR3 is CASSLGTISNEQFF. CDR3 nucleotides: TGTGCCAGCAGCTTGGGTACTATTTCTAATGAGCAGTTCTTC.

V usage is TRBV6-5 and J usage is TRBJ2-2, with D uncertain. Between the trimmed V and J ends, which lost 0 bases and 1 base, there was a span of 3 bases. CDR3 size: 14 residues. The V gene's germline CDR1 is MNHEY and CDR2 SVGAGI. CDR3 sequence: CASSYSRNTGELFF. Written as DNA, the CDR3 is TGTGCCAGCAGTTACTCCAGGAACACCGGGGAGCTGTTTTTT.

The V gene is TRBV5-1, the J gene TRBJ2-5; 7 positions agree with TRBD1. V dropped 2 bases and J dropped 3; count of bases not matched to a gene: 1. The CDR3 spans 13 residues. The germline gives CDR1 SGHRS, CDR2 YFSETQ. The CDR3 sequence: CASSFGTEETQYF. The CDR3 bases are TGCGCCAGCAGCTTCGGGACAGAAGAGACCCAGTACTTC.

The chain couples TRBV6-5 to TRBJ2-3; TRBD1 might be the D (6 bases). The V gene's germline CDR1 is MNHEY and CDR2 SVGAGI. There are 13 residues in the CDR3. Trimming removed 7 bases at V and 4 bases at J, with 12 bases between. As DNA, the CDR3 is TGTGCCAGCAAACAGGGTTGGGCAGATACGCAGTATTTT. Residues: CASKQGWADTQYF.

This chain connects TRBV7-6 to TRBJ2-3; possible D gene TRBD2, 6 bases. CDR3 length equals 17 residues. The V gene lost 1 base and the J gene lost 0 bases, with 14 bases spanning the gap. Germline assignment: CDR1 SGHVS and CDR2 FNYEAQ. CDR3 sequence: CASSLDEGRGSTDTQYF. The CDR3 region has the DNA TGTGCCAGCAGCTTAGATGAGGGGCGGGGAAGCACAGATACGCAGTATTTT.

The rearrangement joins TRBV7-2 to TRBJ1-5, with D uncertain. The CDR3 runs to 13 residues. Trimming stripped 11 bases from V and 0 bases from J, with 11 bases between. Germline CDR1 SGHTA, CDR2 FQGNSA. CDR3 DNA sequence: TGTGCCTCTAGGGAATATAGCAATCAGCCCCAGCATTTT. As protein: CASREYSNQPQHF.

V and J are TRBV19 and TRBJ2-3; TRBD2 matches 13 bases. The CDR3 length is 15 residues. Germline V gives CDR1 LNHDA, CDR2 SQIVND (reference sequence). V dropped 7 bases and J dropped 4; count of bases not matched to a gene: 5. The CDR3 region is CASKTSGRLADTQYF. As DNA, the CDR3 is TGTGCCAGTAAGACTAGCGGGAGGTTGGCAGATACGCAGTATTTT.